This T cell receptor (beta chain) comes out of a study of cytomegalovirus exposure and HLA in healthy donors. Study-wide results and caveats: A classifier reportedly called cytomegalovirus status with high sensitivity and specificity. Most TCR sequences showed up rarely, but some public TCRs showed up in many donors.

This PCR relied on a set of 60 Vbeta primers and 13 Jbeta primers. This table comes from immunoSEQ multiplex PCR, and its TCRdb copy is limited to in-frame clones, with some not included. The table includes 120,000 to 150,000 clones, roughly 82% detected once. Germline CDR1 is LGHNA and CDR2 is YSLEER. The germline V and J ends were trimmed by 1 base and 6 bases, with 10 bases remaining between them. This CDR3 has 14 residues. Comment on this clone: The antigen remains undetermined.

Material for sequencing was PBMCs. The receptor was derived from a man in his thirties or forties in good health and CMV-seropositive. The V call is TRBV4-3, the J call TRBJ2-4; no definite D call. This CDR3 is CASSQGSRLNIQYF. In DNA form, the CDR3 reads TGCGCCAGCAGCCAAGGGAGCAGATTAAACATTCAGTACTTC.